What follows is one TCR beta chain and its context. The antigen remains unidentified. CDR3 length: 11 amino acids. The germline CDR1 and CDR2 sequences are DFQATT and SNEGSKA (reference sequence). The ends were cut back, 2 bases at V and 15 bases at J, with 14 bases in the middle. The sample comes from a study of CD8+CD57+ T cells in acquired aplastic anemia. Researchers used genomic DNA as the template to profile TCR beta VDJ and CDR3. TCRdb called the reads again in MiXCR, with one record for every CDR3 protein. The sample has about 210,000 distinct CDR3 sequences, roughly 55% seen once. Points from the study as a whole: The number of CD8+ CDR3 sequences shared by patients and controls was twenty-nine.

The sample was sorted CD4+, CD8+, or CD8+CD57+ T cells (not recorded which) from PBMCs. The TCR was taken from a human donor in good health. The chain recombines TRBV20-1 with TRBJ2-1; D is possibly TRBD1 or TRBD2 (5 bases each). Written as DNA, the CDR3 is TGCAGTGCTAGACAGGGACCGTTAAGGTTCTTC. This translates into CSARQGPLRFF.